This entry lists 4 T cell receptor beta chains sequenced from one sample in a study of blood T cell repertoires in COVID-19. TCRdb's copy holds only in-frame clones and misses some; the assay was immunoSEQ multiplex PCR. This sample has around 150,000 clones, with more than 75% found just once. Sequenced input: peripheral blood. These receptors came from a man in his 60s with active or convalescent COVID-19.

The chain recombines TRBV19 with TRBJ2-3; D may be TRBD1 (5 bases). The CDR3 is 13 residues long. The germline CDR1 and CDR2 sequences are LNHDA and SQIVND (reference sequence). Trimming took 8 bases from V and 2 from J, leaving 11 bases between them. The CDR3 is CASLGGHTDTQYF. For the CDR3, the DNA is TGTGCCAGTCTAGGCGGACACACAGATACGCAGTATTTT.

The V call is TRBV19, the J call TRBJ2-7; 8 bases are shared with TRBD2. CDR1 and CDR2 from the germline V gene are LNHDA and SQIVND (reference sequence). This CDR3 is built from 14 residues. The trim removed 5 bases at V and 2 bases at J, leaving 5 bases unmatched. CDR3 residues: CASSQQREPYEQYF. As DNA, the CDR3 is TGTGCCAGTAGTCAACAGCGGGAGCCCTACGAGCAGTACTTC.

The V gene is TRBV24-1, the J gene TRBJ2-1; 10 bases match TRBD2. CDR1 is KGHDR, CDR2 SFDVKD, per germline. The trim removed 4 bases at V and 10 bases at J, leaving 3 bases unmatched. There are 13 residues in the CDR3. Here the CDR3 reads CATSDKTSGEQFF. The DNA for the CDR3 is TGTGCCACCAGTGACAAGACTAGCGGGGAGCAGTTCTTC.

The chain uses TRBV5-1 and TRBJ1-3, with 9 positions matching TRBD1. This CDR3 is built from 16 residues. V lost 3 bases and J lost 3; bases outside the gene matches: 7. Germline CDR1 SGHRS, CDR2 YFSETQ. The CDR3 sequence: CASSSPTGGGGNTIYF. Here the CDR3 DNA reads TGCGCCAGCAGCTCACCGACAGGGGGAGGTGGAAACACCATATATTTT.